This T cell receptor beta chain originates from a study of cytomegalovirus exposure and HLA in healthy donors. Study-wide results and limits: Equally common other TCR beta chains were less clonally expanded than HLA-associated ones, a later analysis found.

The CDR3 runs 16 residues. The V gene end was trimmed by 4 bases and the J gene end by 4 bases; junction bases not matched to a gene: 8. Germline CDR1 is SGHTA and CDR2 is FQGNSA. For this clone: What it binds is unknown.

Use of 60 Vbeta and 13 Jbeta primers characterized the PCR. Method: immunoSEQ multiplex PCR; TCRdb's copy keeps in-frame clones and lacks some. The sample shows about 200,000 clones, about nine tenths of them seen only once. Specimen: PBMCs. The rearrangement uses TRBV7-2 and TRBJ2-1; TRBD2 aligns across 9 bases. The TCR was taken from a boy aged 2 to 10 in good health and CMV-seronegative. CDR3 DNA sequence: TGTGCCAGCAGCTACGTTGACCTAGCGGGATACAATGAGCAGTTCTTC. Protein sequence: CASSYVDLAGYNEQFF.